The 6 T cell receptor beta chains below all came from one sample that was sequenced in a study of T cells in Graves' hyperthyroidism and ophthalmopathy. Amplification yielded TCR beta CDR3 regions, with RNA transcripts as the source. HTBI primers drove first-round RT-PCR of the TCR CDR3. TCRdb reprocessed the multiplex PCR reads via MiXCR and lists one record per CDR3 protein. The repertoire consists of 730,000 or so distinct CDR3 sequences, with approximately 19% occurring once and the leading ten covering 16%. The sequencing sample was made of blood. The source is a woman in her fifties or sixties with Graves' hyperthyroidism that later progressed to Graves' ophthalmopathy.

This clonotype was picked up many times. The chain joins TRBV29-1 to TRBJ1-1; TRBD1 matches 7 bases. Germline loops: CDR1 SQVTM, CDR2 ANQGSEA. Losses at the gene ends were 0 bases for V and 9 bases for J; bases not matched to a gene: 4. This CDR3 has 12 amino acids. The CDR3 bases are TGCAGCGTTGAAGACGGGACAGCCAAAGCTTTCTTT. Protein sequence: CSVEDGTAKAFF.

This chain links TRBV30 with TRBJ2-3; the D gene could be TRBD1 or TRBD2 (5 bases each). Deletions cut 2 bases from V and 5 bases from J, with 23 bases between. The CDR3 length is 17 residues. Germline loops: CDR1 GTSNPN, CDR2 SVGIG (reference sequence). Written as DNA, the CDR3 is TGTGCCTGGAGTCCCCATGTGCAGAGGGGCGTAAGAGATACGCAGTATTTT. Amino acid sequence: CAWSPHVQRGVRDTQYF.

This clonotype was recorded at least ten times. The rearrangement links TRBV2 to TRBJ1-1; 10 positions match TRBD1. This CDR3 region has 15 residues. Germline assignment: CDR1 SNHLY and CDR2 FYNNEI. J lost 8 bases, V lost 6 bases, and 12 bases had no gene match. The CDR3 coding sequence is TGTGCCAGCAGGAGAGGACAGGGGGAACGTCTGGAAGCTTTCTTT. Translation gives CASRRGQGERLEAFF.

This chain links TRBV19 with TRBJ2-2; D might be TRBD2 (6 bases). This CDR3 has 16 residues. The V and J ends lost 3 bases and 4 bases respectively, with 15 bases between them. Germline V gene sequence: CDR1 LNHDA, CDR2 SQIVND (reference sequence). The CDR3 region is CASSIGDGRSTGELFF. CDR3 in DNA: TGTGCCAGTAGTATCGGGGACGGGAGATCCACCGGGGAGCTGTTTTTT.

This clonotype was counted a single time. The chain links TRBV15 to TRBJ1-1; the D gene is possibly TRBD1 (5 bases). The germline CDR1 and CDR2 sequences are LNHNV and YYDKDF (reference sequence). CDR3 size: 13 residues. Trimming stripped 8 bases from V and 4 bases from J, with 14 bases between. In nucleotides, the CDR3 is TGTGCCACCGGCTTCAGGGAAGGCACTGAAGCTTTCTTT. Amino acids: CATGFREGTEAFF.

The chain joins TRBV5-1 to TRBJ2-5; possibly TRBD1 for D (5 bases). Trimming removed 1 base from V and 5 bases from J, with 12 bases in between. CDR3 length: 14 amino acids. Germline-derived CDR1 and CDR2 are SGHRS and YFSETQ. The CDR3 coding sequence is TGCGCCAGCAGCTTGAGCAGGGTTCCGGAGACCCAGTACTTC. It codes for CASSLSRVPETQYF. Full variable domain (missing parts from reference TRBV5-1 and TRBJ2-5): KAGVTQTPRYLIKTRGQQVTLSCSPISGHRSVSWYQQTPGQGLQFLFEYFSETQRNKGNFPGRFSGRQFSNSRSEMNVSTLELGDSALYLCASSLSRVPETQYFGPGTRLLVL.